The rows below give T cell receptor beta chains drawn from one sample of a study of blood T cell repertoires in COVID-19. Sequencing used immunoSEQ multiplex PCR; TCRdb keeps in-frame clones, though not all of them. The sample holds approximately 150,000 clones, over 75% seen once. Source material: PBMCs or T cells enriched from blood (not recorded which). The receptors shown here come from a human donor with acute COVID-19. The donor label of this sample is uncertain. CDR3s include the opening cysteine and the closing phenylalanine or tryptophan. D genes are given only for firm matches. The size of a clone is reported for some rows only, either as once, few or many, or as a class for expanded clones.

D	V	J	size	CDR3	DNA
NA	TRBV2	TRBJ1-5	once	CASRETVYSNQPQHF	TGTGCCAGCAGGGAGACAGTATATAGCAATCAGCCCCAGCATTTT
TRBD1	TRBV18	TRBJ2-1	NA	CASSPQQGSNEQFF	TGTGCCAGCTCACCACAACAGGGGAGTAATGAGCAGTTCTTC
NA	TRBV18	TRBJ1-4	NA	CASSPASVGSEKLFF	TGTGCCAGCTCACCAGCGTCGGTGGGGAGTGAAAAACTGTTTTTT
TRBD2	TRBV19	TRBJ2-3	NA	CASSIGGLAGVTDTQYF	TGTGCCAGTAGTATAGGGGGACTAGCGGGGGTTACAGATACGCAGTATTTT
NA	TRBV19	TRBJ2-7	NA	CASSRLQNSYEQYF	TGTGCCAGTAGTAGATTACAGAACTCCTACGAGCAGTACTTC
TRBD1	TRBV27	TRBJ1-2	NA	CASSPYAGTVGGNYGYTF	TGTGCCAGCAGTCCCTACGCCGGGACAGTAGGGGGGAACTATGGCTACACCTTC
NA	TRBV18	TRBJ1-2	few	CASSPGRNDGYTF	TGTGCCAGCTCACCCGGGAGAAATGACGGCTACACCTTC
NA	TRBV5-1	TRBJ2-7	NA	CASSLARGGEQYF	TGCGCCAGCAGCTTGGCCAGAGGGGGCGAGCAGTACTTC
TRBD2	TRBV7-2	TRBJ2-2	NA	CASSLGRGGDTGELFF	TGTGCCAGCAGCTTAGGACGGGGGGGCGACACCGGGGAGCTGTTTTTT
NA	TRBV3-1/TRBV3-2	TRBJ2-3	NA	CASSQEAGENTQYF	TGTGCCAGCAGCCAAGAGGCAGGCGAGAATACGCAGTATTTT
NA	TRBV12-5	TRBJ2-1	NA	CASGPPSGGEQFF	TGTGCTAGTGGTCCCCCATCAGGAGGTGAGCAGTTCTTC
TRBD1	TRBV12-3/TRBV12-4	TRBJ1-2	once	CASRPQGAGGYTF	TGTGCCAGCAGACCACAGGGGGCGGGTGGCTACACCTTC
NA	TRBV7-3	TRBJ2-7	NA	CASSLILTSEQYF	TGTGCCAGCAGCTTGATCCTCACTTCCGAGCAGTACTTC
NA	TRBV6-2/TRBV6-3	TRBJ2-5	NA	CASSRQFTEETQYF	TGTGCCAGCAGTAGACAGTTCACTGAAGAGACCCAGTACTTC
TRBD2	TRBV7-3	TRBJ2-3	NA	CASSRGGAFVDTQYF	TGTGCCAGCAGCCGCGGGGGGGCATTCGTAGATACGCAGTATTTT
NA	TRBV4-1	TRBJ1-5	NA	CASSQDRSRGRDQPQHF	TGCGCCAGCAGCCAAGATCGAAGCAGGGGAAGAGATCAGCCCCAGCATTTT
TRBD1	TRBV2	TRBJ1-4	NA	CASSLTGQGNEKLFF	TGTGCCAGCAGCCTTACGGGACAGGGGAATGAAAAACTGTTTTTT
TRBD1	TRBV2	TRBJ1-4	NA	CASSQQGADEKLFF	TGTGCCAGCAGCCAACAGGGGGCTGATGAAAAACTGTTTTTT
NA	TRBV29-1	TRBJ2-5	NA	CSVEGYQETQYF	TGCAGCGTTGAGGGCTACCAAGAGACCCAGTACTTC
NA	TRBV30	TRBJ2-7	few	CAWSGAGVRQYF	TGTGCCTGGAGTGGGGCAGGGGTTAGGCAGTACTTC
TRBD1	TRBV19	TRBJ2-1	NA	CASTSFDRGRSYNEQFF	TGTGCCAGTACCTCTTTTGACAGGGGTAGGTCCTACAATGAGCAGTTCTTC
TRBD1	TRBV6-2/TRBV6-3	TRBJ1-5	NA	CASSYPSGQAGGYGNQPQHF	TGTGCCAGCAGTTACCCCTCTGGACAGGCGGGCGGGTACGGCAATCAGCCCCAGCATTTT
TRBD2	TRBV27	TRBJ2-1	NA	CASSSRTSGSYNEQFF	TGTGCCAGCAGTTCGCGGACTAGCGGCTCCTACAATGAGCAGTTCTTC